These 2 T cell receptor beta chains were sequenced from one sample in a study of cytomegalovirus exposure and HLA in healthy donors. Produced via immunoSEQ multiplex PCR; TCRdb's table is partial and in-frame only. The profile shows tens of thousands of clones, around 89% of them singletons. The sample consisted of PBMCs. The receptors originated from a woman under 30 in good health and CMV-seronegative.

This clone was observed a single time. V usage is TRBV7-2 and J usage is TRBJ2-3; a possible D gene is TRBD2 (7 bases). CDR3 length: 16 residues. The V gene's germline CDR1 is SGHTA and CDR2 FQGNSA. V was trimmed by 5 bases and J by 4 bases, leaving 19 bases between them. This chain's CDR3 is CASSLQGGASADTQYF. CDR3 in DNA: TGTGCCAGCAGCCTCCAAGGGGGGGCATCGGCAGATACGCAGTATTTT.

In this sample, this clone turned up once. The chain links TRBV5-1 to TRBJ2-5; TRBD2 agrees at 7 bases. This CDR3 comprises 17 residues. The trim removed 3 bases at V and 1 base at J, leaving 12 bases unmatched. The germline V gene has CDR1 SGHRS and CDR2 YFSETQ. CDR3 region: CASSSPRTRTSQETQYF. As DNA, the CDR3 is TGCGCCAGCAGCTCCCCCCGGACAAGGACTAGCCAAGAGACCCAGTACTTC.